This TCR beta chain came from a study of identical twins. General study points: Low generation probability was overrepresented in out-of-frame alpha sequences shared by twins. It was out-of-frame TCR alpha sharing in monozygotic twins that models underestimated.

TCRdb processed the 5' RACE reads anew with MiXCR; each CDR3 protein has one entry. The sample records roughly 470,000 distinct CDR3 sequences, 14% being singletons. Of note for this clonotype: The antigen is undetermined.

The CDR3 length is 16 residues. Trimming left V 0 bases short and J 4 bases short, with 15 bases between. Germline loops: CDR1 MNHEY, CDR2 SVGAGI. These data were also reused for a study on yellow fever vaccine responses in identical twins.

Source material: CD4+ T cells sorted from blood. The V call is TRBV6-5, the J call TRBJ2-5, with D perhaps TRBD1 or TRBD2 (5 bases each). This clonotype was obtained from a woman aged 18-29 years in good health. Written as DNA, the CDR3 is TGTGCCAGCAGTTACTCGATTGGGACCTTAGGAGAGACCCAGTACTTC. It codes for CASSYSIGTLGETQYF.